This T cell receptor (beta chain) was captured by sequencing in a study of Graves' ophthalmopathy and Graves' hyperthyroidism. Germline-derived CDR1 and CDR2 are LGHNT and FRNRAP. CDR3 length: 11 residues. The evidence that diagnosis relied on was clinical symptoms, serum thyroxine, TRAb, thyroid ultrasound and orbital computed tomography. This clonotype was detected ten times or more. A read error may produce the germline difference seen at one junction end. Amplified material comprised TCR beta CDR3 regions derived from RNA transcripts. First-round RT-PCR employed HTBI primers, with a second-round multiplex PCR after it. TCRdb itself ran the multiplex PCR reads through MiXCR, one entry per CDR3 protein. The sample lists a few hundred thousand distinct CDR3 sequences, about a sixth occurring once.

This TCR derives from an adult woman with stable Graves' hyperthyroidism. V and J are TRBV12-5 and TRBJ1-2; D call uncertain. The material sequenced was peripheral blood. The CDR3 DNA sequence: TGTGCTAGTGGTTTGGTAGAAGGCACCTACTTT. This codes for CASGLVEGTYF.